One sample yielded the 17 T cell receptor beta chains listed below, sequenced in a study of cytomegalovirus exposure and HLA in healthy donors. PCR used 60 Vbeta primers and 13 Jbeta primers. Data came from immunoSEQ multiplex PCR; TCRdb stores just in-frame clones and leaves some out. The table shows about 130,000 clones, with roughly 84% occurring only once. Sequenced input: PBMCs. These receptors originate from a boy younger than 18 in good health and CMV-seronegative.

The count of this clone is one. The chain is built from TRBV9 and TRBJ1-1; 9 bases are a match to TRBD1. Trimming at V came to 3 bases and at J to 7 bases, leaving 10 bases not matched to a gene. The CDR3 is made up of 15 amino acids. Germline CDR1 SGDLS, CDR2 YYNGEE. The CDR3 DNA is TGTGCCAGCAGCGCCCGGGACAGGGCCGTCGGTGAAGCTTTCTTT. This codes for CASSARDRAVGEAFF.

This clone turned up a few times. Other DNA sequences within the sample encode an identical CDR3. The genes are TRBV6-1 and TRBJ1-1; no clear D gene. The CDR3 spans 10 residues. Germline V lookup: CDR1 MNHNS, CDR2 SASEGT. V lost 7 bases to trimming and J lost 4 bases, with 4 bases between them. This chain's CDR3 is CASTLTEAFF. The CDR3 region has the DNA TGTGCCAGCACCCTCACTGAAGCTTTCTTT.

The chain combines TRBV9 with TRBJ2-7, with TRBD2 as a possible D gene (5 bases). V lost 8 bases to trimming and J lost 7 bases, with 22 bases between them. This CDR3 has 14 residues. Per the germline V gene, CDR1 is SGDLS and CDR2 is YYNGEE. For the CDR3, the DNA is TGTGCCAGAGGCCGTACGACTCCTACGGGGGAGCAGTACTTC. This codes for CARGRTTPTGEQYF.

The DNA for the CDR3 is TGTGCCAGCAGTGAAATGGGCGATAACACTGAAGCTTTCTTT. It is translated as CASSEMGDNTEAFF. The chain couples TRBV6-1 to TRBJ1-1; D gene ambiguous. Trimming removed 2 bases at V and 2 bases at J, with 9 bases between. Germline CDR1 MNHNS, CDR2 SASEGT. This CDR3 spans 14 amino acids.

The V and J genes are TRBV27 and TRBJ2-7; TRBD1 matches at 12 bases. Trimming at V came to 7 bases and at J to 3 bases, leaving 22 bases not matched to a gene. Germline V gene lookup returns CDR1 MNHEY and CDR2 SMNVEV (reference sequence). The CDR3 is made up of 20 amino acids. Written as DNA, the CDR3 is TGTGCCAGCACGCCGGGGACAGGGGACAGGGGGCTTAGTCTGGACTACGAGCAGTACTTC. Translated, it gives CASTPGTGDRGLSLDYEQYF.

V and J are TRBV5-4 and TRBJ2-1; 7 positions match TRBD2. This CDR3 has 14 residues. Per germline, CDR1 SGHNT and CDR2 YYREEE (reference sequence). J lost 5 bases, V lost 0 bases, and 2 bases had no gene match. The CDR3 protein is CASSLASGNNEQFF. Here the CDR3 DNA reads TGTGCCAGCAGCTTGGCTAGCGGCAACAATGAGCAGTTCTTC.

This clone was observed a handful of times. This chain connects TRBV6-4 to TRBJ2-3; 10 bases agree with TRBD1. Unmatched junction bases numbered 7, after V lost 7 bases and J lost 0 bases. The CDR3 contains 16 residues. Per the germline V gene, CDR1 is MRHNA and CDR2 is SNTAGT. The CDR3 sequence is CASTPGTGDSTDTQYF. CDR3 DNA: TGTGCCAGCACCCCCGGGACAGGGGATAGCACAGATACGCAGTATTTT.

The chain carries TRBV19 and TRBJ1-5, with D unresolved. The CDR3 consists of 13 residues. CDR1 and CDR2 (germline): LNHDA, SQIVND (reference sequence). Trimming took off 6 bases at V and 6 bases at J, with 12 bases between the two ends. The CDR3 coding sequence is TGTGCCAGTAGCGATACAGATAGTCAGCCCCAGCATTTT. This sequence encodes CASSDTDSQPQHF.

This clone was counted a few times. The chain employs TRBV5-5 and TRBJ2-7, with 12 bases aligning to TRBD1. CDR3 length equals 15 residues. Germline-derived CDR1 and CDR2 are SGHKS and YYEKEE (reference sequence). The junction had 10 bases not matched to a gene; V was cut back by 4 bases and J by 8 bases. This CDR3 reads CASSGPGQGARQQYF. The CDR3 nucleotides read TGTGCCAGCAGCGGACCGGGACAGGGGGCTCGTCAGCAGTACTTC.

This clone was found once. This chain uses TRBV5-1 with TRBJ2-1; D call uncertain. The CDR3 totals 12 residues. Germline V gene sequence: CDR1 SGHRS, CDR2 YFSETQ. The ends were cut back, 5 bases at V and 2 bases at J, with 5 bases in the middle. The CDR3 spells CASRLTYNEQFF. The CDR3 DNA is TGCGCCAGCAGGTTAACCTACAATGAGCAGTTCTTC.

The V gene is TRBV5-6, the J gene TRBJ2-3; 14 bases fit TRBD2. The V and J ends lost 6 bases and 3 bases, in that order; junction bases with no gene match: 9. The CDR3 has 17 amino acids. The germline CDR1 and CDR2 sequences are SGHDT and YYEEEE. The DNA of the CDR3 is TGTGCCAGCACCTCGGCGGGACTAGCGGGAGAGACAGATACGCAGTATTTT. Its protein is CASTSAGLAGETDTQYF.

This clone was counted many times. V usage is TRBV4-1 and J usage is TRBJ1-3; a possible D gene is TRBD1 (6 bases). The CDR3 extends over 14 amino acids. The germline V gene encodes CDR1 MGHRA and CDR2 YSYEKL. V was shortened by 5 bases and J by 3 bases, with 11 bases between the two germline ends. Written as DNA, the CDR3 is TGCGCCAGCAGCACAGGGAGTAGTGGAAACACCATATATTTT. This gives the protein CASSTGSSGNTIYF.

This rearrangement joins TRBV5-6 to TRBJ1-4; 11 positions agree with TRBD1. Germline assignment: CDR1 SGHDT and CDR2 YYEEEE. The CDR3 has 18 amino acids. J lost 4 bases, V lost 4 bases, and 12 bases had no gene match. CDR3 sequence reads: CASSPSLDRGRINEKLFF. As DNA, the CDR3 is TGTGCCAGCAGCCCCAGTCTGGACAGGGGGCGTATTAATGAAAAACTGTTTTTT.

This sequence joins TRBV7-8 and TRBJ1-2; D remains unclear. This CDR3 is 14 amino acids long. Germline CDR1 is SGHVS and CDR2 is FQNEAQ. Deletions cut 2 bases from V and 2 bases from J, with 9 bases between. Here the CDR3 reads CASSLPPGNYGYTF. Here the CDR3 DNA reads TGTGCCAGCAGCTTACCGCCAGGCAACTATGGCTACACCTTC.

The J gene is TRBJ2-7, the V gene TRBV4-2, with a weak D call TRBD1 (6 bases). Deletions cut 2 bases from V and 1 base from J, with 15 bases between. Looked up from germline, CDR1 is LGHNA and CDR2 is YNFKEQ. The CDR3 spans 16 residues. CDR3 sequence reads: CASSQFPGTPSYEQYF. The CDR3, as DNA: TGTGCCAGCAGCCAATTCCCCGGGACACCTTCCTACGAGCAGTACTTC.

V usage is TRBV6-5 and J usage is TRBJ2-7; 7 bases line up with TRBD1. CDR3 length: 13 amino acids. The germline V gene has CDR1 MNHEY and CDR2 SVGAGI. The ends lost 5 bases at V and 3 bases at J; junction bases unmatched: 4. The CDR3 here is CASSQGQLYEQYF. The CDR3 region has the DNA TGTGCCAGCAGTCAGGGACAGCTCTACGAGCAGTACTTC.

J is TRBJ2-3 and V is TRBV14; 7 nucleotides match TRBD2. Losses at the gene ends were 0 bases for V and 6 bases for J; bases not matched to a gene: 3. Germline lookup yields CDR1 SGHDN and CDR2 FVKESK. This CDR3 region has 14 residues. In DNA form, the CDR3 reads TGTGCCAGCAGCCAAGAGATCGGGAGGGATACGCAGTATTTT. Translation: CASSQEIGRDTQYF. Drawing the rest from reference TRBV14 and TRBJ2-3, the complete variable domain is EAGVTQFPSHSVIEKGQTVTLRCDPISGHDNLYWYRRVMGKEIKFLLHFVKESKQDESGMPNNRFLAERTGGTYSTLKVQPAELEDSGVYFCASSQEIGRDTQYFGPGTRLTVL.